These T cell receptor beta chains were read from a single sample in a study of T cell responses to AZD1222 COVID-19 vaccine. Data came from immunoSEQ multiplex PCR; TCRdb stores just in-frame clones and leaves some out. The data show some 130,000 clones, with approximately 84% seen just once and about a fifth held by the top ten. This sample comprised peripheral blood, obtained on day 0 of AZD1222 vaccination. Receptors originate from an adult in good health. Both conserved end residues are part of each CDR3. The order of the fields is CDR3 protein, CDR3 DNA, clone size, D gene, V gene, J gene. The D gene is left open where the match is weak. Expanded clones are given a class, and other clones once, few, many or no size at all.

CASSFLTSSYNEQFF	TGTGCCAGCAGTTTCCTGACTAGTTCCTACAATGAGCAGTTCTTC	NA	NA	TRBV27	TRBJ2-1
CASSDGVSGANSPLHF	TGTGCCAGCAGTGACGGAGTCTCGGGGGCAAATTCACCCCTCCACTTT	NA	NA	TRBV6-1	TRBJ1-6
CASSRGGYNEQFF	TGTGCCAGCAGCCGAGGGGGGTACAATGAGCAGTTCTTC	NA	NA	TRBV7-8	TRBJ2-1
CASSLAGQGNSPLHF	TGTGCCAGCAGCTTAGCGGGCCAGGGAAATTCACCCCTCCACTTT	NA	NA	TRBV11-2	TRBJ1-6
CASSSPGGKYTDTQYF	TGTGCCAGCAGTTCCCCAGGGGGGAAGTACACAGATACGCAGTATTTT	NA	NA	TRBV28	TRBJ2-3
CASSRTGKTGELFF	TGTGCCAGCAGCCGGACAGGGAAAACCGGGGAGCTGTTTTTT	NA	TRBD1	TRBV6-5	TRBJ2-2
CAVRGLYNSPLHF	TGTGCAGTCAGGGGCCTCTATAATTCACCCCTCCACTTT	NA	NA	TRBV28	TRBJ1-6
CAISESRDRDSPLHF	TGTGCCATCAGTGAGTCTCGGGACAGGGATTCACCCCTCCACTTT	NA	TRBD1	TRBV10-3	TRBJ1-6
CASNDRVSYEQYF	TGTGCCAGCAACGACAGGGTGAGCTACGAGCAGTACTTC	NA	TRBD1	TRBV28	TRBJ2-7
CAWSGFKGQGEEIAFF	TGTGCCTGGTCGGGATTCAAGGGGCAGGGAGAGGAGATAGCTTTCTTT	NA	NA	TRBV30	TRBJ1-1
CSASNTSMSYGYTF	TGCAGTGCTAGTAACACTTCGATGAGCTATGGCTACACCTTC	few	NA	TRBV20-1	TRBJ1-2
CASSLLGQGGNTIYF	TGTGCCAGCAGCTTATTGGGACAGGGAGGAAACACCATATATTTT	NA	TRBD1	TRBV11-2	TRBJ1-3